Each of the 2 T cell receptor beta chains below was sequenced from the same sample in a study of blood T cell repertoires in COVID-19. The repertoire was sequenced with immunoSEQ multiplex PCR; TCRdb's copy has only in-frame clones and lacks some. The table has 75,000 to 95,000 clones, 90% seen once; the top ten hold about 2.5%. Input material: peripheral blood. The receptors here all came from a human donor in a cohort sampled during active COVID-19.

The chain links TRBV6-2 or TRBV6-3 to TRBJ1-1, with a weak D call TRBD1 (6 bases). V lost 5 bases, J lost 0 bases, and 19 bases lay in between. CDR1 is MNHEY and CDR2 is SVGEGT in the germline V gene. The CDR3 runs 17 residues. CDR3 sequence: CASSPLRTVTLNTEAFF. CDR3 coding DNA: TGTGCCAGCAGTCCCCTCCGGACAGTAACTTTGAACACTGAAGCTTTCTTT.

The chain joins TRBV27 to TRBJ2-2, with a tentative D call TRBD1 (6 bases). This CDR3 spans 15 amino acids. With 3 bases removed from V and 0 bases from J, the gap between germline ends came to 8 bases. In germline, CDR1 is MNHEY, CDR2 SMNVEV (reference sequence). The CDR3 protein is CASSFNRANTGELFF. The CDR3 nucleotides are TGTGCCAGCAGTTTCAACAGGGCGAACACCGGGGAGCTGTTTTTT.